These 20 T cell receptor beta chains originate from one sample sequenced in a study of cytomegalovirus exposure and HLA in healthy donors. TCRdb's copy holds only in-frame clones and misses some; the assay was immunoSEQ multiplex PCR. The sample consists of about 330,000 clones, roughly nine tenths of them appearing once. The sequenced sample consisted of PBMCs. The receptors come from a woman aged 25 to 39 in good health and CMV-seropositive.

V is TRBV7-9 and J is TRBJ2-7; 7 nucleotides agree with TRBD1. The CDR3 sequence is 15 residues long. The V and J ends lost 5 bases and 2 bases, in that order; junction bases with no gene match: 9. Looked up from germline, CDR1 is SEHNR and CDR2 is FQNEAQ (reference sequence). The CDR3 sequence is CASSPEQGTAYEQYF. CDR3 DNA sequence: TGTGCCAGCAGCCCAGAGCAAGGGACAGCCTACGAGCAGTACTTC.

The rearrangement links TRBV28 to TRBJ2-7, with D unclear. This CDR3 is 12 amino acids long. CDR1 is MDHEN, CDR2 SYDVKM, per germline. Trimming cost V 3 bases and J 3 bases, with 6 bases left between them. CDR3 sequence (DNA): TGTGCCAGCAGTTTTGCAGTCTACGAGCAGTACTTC. It encodes CASSFAVYEQYF.

This clone was picked up one time. V usage is TRBV5-1 and J usage is TRBJ1-4, with D maybe TRBD1 (6 bases). CDR1 and CDR2 from the germline V gene are SGHRS and YFSETQ. The CDR3 is 14 residues long. Deletions cut 5 bases from V and 5 bases from J, with 13 bases between. Here the CDR3 DNA reads TGCGCCAGCAGGGACAGTCCGACAAATGAAAAACTGTTTTTT. This encodes CASRDSPTNEKLFF.

This clone is a singleton in its sample. This chain joins TRBV2 and TRBJ1-3; TRBD1 matches at 8 bases. The trim removed 2 bases at V and 0 bases at J, leaving 3 bases unmatched. The CDR3 totals 16 residues. In germline, CDR1 is SNHLY, CDR2 FYNNEI. As DNA, the CDR3 is TGTGCCAGCAGTGAAACAGGGGGGATCTCTGGAAACACCATATATTTT. Residues: CASSETGGISGNTIYF.

The V call is TRBV7-2, the J call TRBJ2-5, with D unclear. In germline, CDR1 is SGHTA, CDR2 FQGNSA. Trimming took off 2 bases at V and 3 bases at J, with 4 bases between the two ends. CDR3 length equals 12 residues. For the CDR3, the DNA is TGTGCCAGCAGCTTAACGGAAGAGACCCAGTACTTC. Its translation is CASSLTEETQYF.

V usage is TRBV27 and J usage is TRBJ2-1, with a weak D call TRBD1 (7 bases). This CDR3 spans 14 amino acids. Trimming took 8 bases from V and 3 from J, leaving 14 bases between them. Germline assignment: CDR1 MNHEY and CDR2 SMNVEV (reference sequence). The CDR3 protein is CASVYRGGYNEQFF. CDR3 nucleotides: TGTGCCAGCGTTTACAGGGGAGGCTACAATGAGCAGTTCTTC.

As DNA, the CDR3 is TGTGCCAGCAGTTTACTCCGAGCGGGAGTTTTGTACGAGCAGTACTTC. Encoded protein: CASSLLRAGVLYEQYF. This chain connects TRBV28 to TRBJ2-7; 8 bases line up with TRBD2. This CDR3 contains 16 residues. Germline V CDR1 and CDR2: MDHEN, SYDVKM. Losses at the gene ends were 2 bases for V and 4 bases for J; bases not matched to a gene: 10.

The CDR3 reads CASSLVGQDTGELFF. The CDR3 DNA reads as TGCGCCAGCAGCTTGGTGGGGCAGGACACCGGGGAGCTGTTTTTT. This chain connects TRBV5-1 to TRBJ2-2; weak D call: TRBD1 (5 bases). This CDR3 is built from 15 residues. Per the germline V gene, CDR1 is SGHRS and CDR2 is YFSETQ. Trimming removed 0 bases from V and 3 bases from J, with 9 bases in between.

The chain is built from TRBV11-2 and TRBJ2-5; possible D gene TRBD2, 6 bases. V lost 0 bases, J lost 8 bases, and 22 bases lay in between. The CDR3 totals 17 residues. CDR1 and CDR2 (germline): SGHAT, FQNNGV. CDR3: CASSLEGRGPSGETQYF. DNA for the CDR3: TGTGCCAGCAGCTTAGAAGGAAGGGGTCCCTCGGGGGAAACCCAGTACTTC.

Note on this clone: The same CDR3 also results from other DNA sequences found in this sample. The chain couples TRBV9 to TRBJ2-1; D is uncertain. V gave up 3 bases and J gave up 5 bases, with 3 bases separating them. Germline V gene data show CDR1 as SGDLS and CDR2 as YYNGEE. The CDR3 sequence is 11 residues long. The CDR3 spells CASSANNEQFF. The CDR3 region has the DNA TGTGCCAGCAGCGCAAACAATGAGCAGTTCTTC. Based on the CDR3 plus reference TRBV9 and TRBJ2-1, the full variable domain is DSGVTQTPKHLITATGQRVTLRCSPRSGDLSVYWYQQSLDQGLQFLIQYYNGEERAKGNILERFSAQQFPDLHSELNLSSLELGDSALYFCASSANNEQFFGPGTRLTVL.

This sequence joins TRBV6-5 and TRBJ1-4, with a possible D match to TRBD1 (6 bases). The V end was cut by 5 bases, the J end by 7 bases, with 11 bases between. The CDR3 runs to 13 residues. CDR1 and CDR2 from the germline V gene are MNHEY and SVGAGI. CDR3 DNA: TGTGCCAGCAGTCCAGGGGTTCGTGAAAAACTGTTTTTT. Residues: CASSPGVREKLFF.

This clone was seen once. This chain connects TRBV10-2 to TRBJ2-7; TRBD1 matches at 7 bases. There are 16 residues in the CDR3. Germline CDR1 reads WSHSY; CDR2 reads SAAADI. Trimming took 3 bases from V and 5 from J; bases not matched to a gene: 13. This CDR3 is CASSDPFQGVRNEQYF. DNA of the CDR3: TGCGCCAGCAGTGACCCCTTTCAGGGGGTGCGGAACGAGCAGTACTTC.

V gene TRBV9 combines with J gene TRBJ2-1, with 11 bases matching TRBD2. The CDR3 is made up of 16 amino acids. V gave up 4 bases and J gave up 4 bases; unmatched junction bases: 7. The V gene's germline CDR1 is SGDLS and CDR2 YYNGEE. The CDR3 DNA follows: TGTGCCAGCAGCACCCTGCGACTAGCGGGGTACAATGAGCAGTTCTTC. Translation gives CASSTLRLAGYNEQFF. The full variable domain, completed using reference TRBV9 and TRBJ2-1, is DSGVTQTPKHLITATGQRVTLRCSPRSGDLSVYWYQQSLDQGLQFLIQYYNGEERAKGNILERFSAQQFPDLHSELNLSSLELGDSALYFCASSTLRLAGYNEQFFGPGTRLTVL.

V is TRBV2 and J is TRBJ1-1; no clear D gene. Trimming removed 7 bases from V and 3 bases from J, with 12 bases in between. The CDR3 contains 13 residues. Germline CDR1 is SNHLY and CDR2 is FYNNEI. The CDR3 reads CASTDTRDTEAFF. The CDR3 coding sequence is TGTGCCAGCACCGACACAAGAGACACTGAAGCTTTCTTT. Combining the CDR3 with reference TRBV2 and TRBJ1-1 gives the whole variable domain EPEVTQTPSHQVTQMGQEVILRCVPISNHLYFYWYRQILGQKVEFLVSFYNNEISEKSEIFDDQFSVERPDGSNFTLKIRSTKLEDSAMYFCASTDTRDTEAFFGQGTRLTVV.

V is TRBV10-2 and J is TRBJ2-5; the D is unclear. In germline, CDR1 is WSHSY, CDR2 SAAADI. The CDR3 runs 13 residues. V lost 3 bases to trimming and J lost 1 base, with 6 bases between them. This chain's CDR3 is CASSEGSQETQYF. In DNA, the CDR3 is TGCGCCAGCAGTGAAGGCAGCCAAGAGACCCAGTACTTC.

J is TRBJ1-1 and V is TRBV4-3, with TRBD1 matching over 9 bases. CDR3 length: 16 amino acids. The junction had 7 bases not matched to a gene; V was cut back by 0 bases and J by 5 bases. Germline CDR1 reads LGHNA; CDR2 reads YSLEER. CDR3 coding DNA: TGCGCCAGCAGCCAAGACCACAGGGGGCGCCTGACTGAAGCTTTCTTT. Its translation: CASSQDHRGRLTEAFF.

The rearrangement uses TRBV7-9 and TRBJ2-7, with 7 bases lining up with TRBD1. This CDR3 region has 12 residues. J lost 5 bases, V lost 6 bases, and 4 bases had no gene match. Germline assignment: CDR1 SEHNR and CDR2 FQNEAQ (reference sequence). The CDR3, as DNA: TGTGCCAGCAGTCGCACAGGGGACGAGCAGTACTTC. Translated: CASSRTGDEQYF. Full variable domain (rest looked up from reference TRBV7-9 and TRBJ2-7): DTGVSQNPRHKITKRGQNVTFRCDPISEHNRLYWYRQTLGQGPEFLTYFQNEAQLEKSRLLSDRFSAERPKGSFSTLEIQRTEQGDSAMYLCASSRTGDEQYFGPGTRLTVT.

The chain employs TRBV9 and TRBJ1-4; no clear D. Trimming pared 4 bases from V and 0 bases from J, leaving 13 bases between. Germline CDR1 reads SGDLS; CDR2 reads YYNGEE. The CDR3 is made up of 16 amino acids. CDR3 DNA sequence: TGTGCCAGCAGCCACCGAGGAGGCTCAACTAATGAAAAACTGTTTTTT. Translation gives CASSHRGGSTNEKLFF. The variable domain in full, completed from reference TRBV9 and TRBJ1-4, reads DSGVTQTPKHLITATGQRVTLRCSPRSGDLSVYWYQQSLDQGLQFLIQYYNGEERAKGNILERFSAQQFPDLHSELNLSSLELGDSALYFCASSHRGGSTNEKLFFGSGTQLSVL.

This clone was detected many times. The CDR3 protein is CASSPVGVYSNQPQHF. For the CDR3, the DNA is TGTGCCAGCAGCCCGGTGGGGGTGTATAGCAATCAGCCCCAGCATTTT. The V call is TRBV5-8, the J call TRBJ1-5; weak D call: TRBD1 (5 bases). V was cut by 4 bases and J by 0 bases, with 14 bases left in between. Germline V CDR1 and CDR2: SGHTS, YDEGEE. This CDR3 has 16 amino acids.

The chain couples TRBV7-2 to TRBJ2-1; D possibly corresponds to TRBD2 (7 bases). Germline CDR1 is SGHTA and CDR2 is FQGNSA. The CDR3 extends over 15 amino acids. V was cut by 1 base and J by 14 bases, with 21 bases left in between. The CDR3 protein is CASSLGVGGAVGKFF. The CDR3 DNA is TGTGCCAGCAGCTTAGGGGTAGGGGGGGCCGTTGGAAAGTTCTTC.